These T cell receptor beta chains were read from a single sample in a study of blood T cell repertoires in COVID-19. Method: immunoSEQ multiplex PCR; TCRdb's copy keeps in-frame clones and lacks some. This table holds approximately 270,000 clones, approximately 86% found once. Sequenced input: peripheral blood. The receptor source for this set is a man aged 40-50 years with active or convalescent COVID-19. CDR3s include the opening cysteine and the closing phenylalanine or tryptophan. A D gene is named only where the DNA matches it firmly. The size of a clone is reported for some rows only, either as once, few or many, or as a class for expanded clones.

J gene: TRBJ1-2; clone size: .; D gene: TRBD1; V gene: TRBV7-9; CDR3 DNA: TGTGCCAGCAGCTTAGGGACAGGGTATGGCTACACCTTC; CDR3 protein: CASSLGTGYGYTF
J gene: TRBJ1-3; clone size: few; D gene: .; V gene: TRBV3-1/TRBV3-2; CDR3 DNA: TGTGCCAGCAGCCAAAATTCGGACAGCTCTGGAAACACCATATATTTT; CDR3 protein: CASSQNSDSSGNTIYF
J gene: TRBJ1-5; clone size: .; D gene: .; V gene: TRBV19; CDR3 DNA: TGTGCCAGTATCTCGCGACCCGAAGACAGTAGCAATCAGCCCCAGCATTTT; CDR3 protein: CASISRPEDSSNQPQHF
J gene: TRBJ2-1; clone size: .; D gene: TRBD1; V gene: TRBV18; CDR3 DNA: TGTGCCAGCTCACCGCCGGGACAGGTACGGACCAATGAGCAGTTCTTC; CDR3 protein: CASSPPGQVRTNEQFF
J gene: TRBJ1-3; clone size: .; D gene: .; V gene: TRBV5-4; CDR3 DNA: TGTGCCAGCAGCCCGAGGGGAGGGGAGGCCCCTGGAAACACCATATATTTT; CDR3 protein: CASSPRGGEAPGNTIYF
J gene: TRBJ1-1; clone size: .; D gene: .; V gene: TRBV28; CDR3 DNA: TGTGCCAGCAGTTCAAATCCGGGACAACCCACTGAAGCTTTCTTT; CDR3 protein: CASSSNPGQPTEAFF
J gene: TRBJ1-1; clone size: .; D gene: .; V gene: TRBV6-5; CDR3 DNA: TGTGCCAGCGCAGGGGCGAAGAACACTGAAGCTTTCTTT; CDR3 protein: CASAGAKNTEAFF
J gene: TRBJ1-2; clone size: .; D gene: .; V gene: TRBV12-3/TRBV12-4; CDR3 DNA: TGTGCCAGCAGTTTGCAGGGCACCTATGGCTACACCTTC; CDR3 protein: CASSLQGTYGYTF
J gene: TRBJ1-5; clone size: .; D gene: TRBD1; V gene: TRBV4-1; CDR3 DNA: TGCGCCAGCAGGGCAGGGGGCAACAATCAGCCCCAGCATTTT; CDR3 protein: CASRAGGNNQPQHF
J gene: TRBJ2-1; clone size: .; D gene: TRBD2; V gene: TRBV7-9; CDR3 DNA: TGTGCCAGCACCGAGAGCGGGAATACCTACAATGAGCAGTTCTTC; CDR3 protein: CASTESGNTYNEQFF
J gene: TRBJ2-7; clone size: .; D gene: .; V gene: TRBV5-1; CDR3 DNA: TGCGCCAGCAGCTTGGGGCTGCAGGCCGAGCAGTACTTC; CDR3 protein: CASSLGLQAEQYF
J gene: TRBJ2-7; clone size: .; D gene: TRBD1; V gene: TRBV11-3; CDR3 DNA: TGTGCCACGACGGGACAGGGTGACTACGAGCAGTACTTC; CDR3 protein: CATTGQGDYEQYF
J gene: TRBJ1-6; clone size: .; D gene: TRBD1; V gene: TRBV18; CDR3 DNA: TGTGCCAGCTCCCCGACAGGGAAGGGTTCACCCCTCCACTTT; CDR3 protein: CASSPTGKGSPLHF
J gene: TRBJ2-5; clone size: few; D gene: TRBD2; V gene: TRBV14; CDR3 DNA: TGTGCCAGCAGCCCGACTAGCGGGACGCAAGAGACCCAGTACTTC; CDR3 protein: CASSPTSGTQETQYF
J gene: TRBJ1-1; clone size: medium-sized; D gene: .; V gene: TRBV10-2; CDR3 DNA: TGCGCCAGCTTTGGGGGGGGCACTGAAGCTTTCTTT; CDR3 protein: CASFGGGTEAFF
J gene: TRBJ2-7; clone size: once; D gene: TRBD2; V gene: TRBV4-2; CDR3 DNA: TGTGCCAGCAGCCACCTATCCTCGGGGGGGCAGTACTTC; CDR3 protein: CASSHLSSGGQYF
J gene: TRBJ2-1; clone size: .; D gene: TRBD2; V gene: TRBV7-2; CDR3 DNA: TGTGCCAGCAGCTTAGGAGATGTGGTAGCGGGTTACTTCTTC; CDR3 protein: CASSLGDVVAGYFF
J gene: TRBJ1-2; clone size: .; D gene: .; V gene: TRBV5-8; CDR3 DNA: TGTGCCAGCAGACGACAGCAGAACTATGGCCACACCTTC; CDR3 protein: CASRRQQNYGHTF
J gene: TRBJ2-5; clone size: .; D gene: .; V gene: TRBV5-4; CDR3 DNA: TGTGCCAGCAGCTTGAAGGCGAGCGGGCCGGGGACCCAGTACTTC; CDR3 protein: CASSLKASGPGTQYF
J gene: TRBJ1-4; clone size: .; D gene: .; V gene: TRBV6-5; CDR3 DNA: TGTGCCAGCGCGGCAGGGGACGAAAAACTGTTTTTT; CDR3 protein: CASAAGDEKLFF
J gene: TRBJ1-4; clone size: .; D gene: .; V gene: TRBV12-3/TRBV12-4; CDR3 DNA: TGTGCCAGCAGATCAGACAGTGAAAAACTGTTTTTT; CDR3 protein: CASRSDSEKLFF
J gene: TRBJ2-3; clone size: .; D gene: .; V gene: TRBV2; CDR3 DNA: TGTGCCAGCTGGGGAACCGGGGGGCTTGAGTTAGATACGCAGTATTTT; CDR3 protein: CASWGTGGLELDTQYF
J gene: TRBJ1-5; clone size: .; D gene: .; V gene: TRBV5-6; CDR3 DNA: TGTGCCAGCAGCTTGGCCTTAGGGAGAGGCAATCAGCCCCAGCATTTT; CDR3 protein: CASSLALGRGNQPQHF
J gene: TRBJ2-1; clone size: .; D gene: TRBD2; V gene: TRBV14; CDR3 DNA: TGTGCCAGCAGCCAAAGTAGCGGGAGTGAGCAGTTCTTC; CDR3 protein: CASSQSSGSEQFF
J gene: TRBJ2-7; clone size: .; D gene: .; V gene: TRBV6-5; CDR3 DNA: TGTGCCAGCAGCCCGTGGGGGGGGGCCGGGAAGTACTTC; CDR3 protein: CASSPWGGAGKYF
J gene: TRBJ1-3; clone size: .; D gene: TRBD1; V gene: TRBV10-1; CDR3 DNA: TGCGCCAGCACGGGGACAGATGGAAACACCATATATTTT; CDR3 protein: CASTGTDGNTIYF
J gene: TRBJ2-7; clone size: once; D gene: .; V gene: TRBV10-3; CDR3 DNA: TGTGCCATCAGTGAGTTTCAGGACGAGCAGTACTTC; CDR3 protein: CAISEFQDEQYF
J gene: TRBJ2-5; clone size: .; D gene: TRBD2; V gene: TRBV3-1/TRBV3-2; CDR3 DNA: TGTGCCAGCAGCCAACTAGCGGGAGTCCAAGAGACCCAGTACTTC; CDR3 protein: CASSQLAGVQETQYF
J gene: TRBJ2-7; clone size: .; D gene: .; V gene: TRBV6-6; CDR3 DNA: TGTGCCAGCAGGCGGAATTCCTACGAGCAGTACTTC; CDR3 protein: CASRRNSYEQYF
J gene: TRBJ1-3; clone size: .; D gene: .; V gene: TRBV19; CDR3 DNA: TGTGCCAGTAGACGCGGACTCACCTCGACTGGAAACACCATATATTTT; CDR3 protein: CASRRGLTSTGNTIYF
J gene: TRBJ2-2; clone size: .; D gene: TRBD2; V gene: TRBV9; CDR3 DNA: TGTGCCAGCAGCGTAGCTATCGGGGGGGTCACCGGGGAGCTGTTTTTT; CDR3 protein: CASSVAIGGVTGELFF
J gene: TRBJ1-1; clone size: .; D gene: .; V gene: TRBV28; CDR3 DNA: TGTGCCAGCAGTGTCGGAACTGGTCGAGGGTTCTTT; CDR3 protein: CASSVGTGRGFF
J gene: TRBJ1-2; clone size: .; D gene: .; V gene: TRBV24-1; CDR3 DNA: TGTGCCACCAGTGACAGCGGGACGGTAGGTGGCTACACCTTC; CDR3 protein: CATSDSGTVGGYTF
J gene: TRBJ2-7; clone size: many; D gene: TRBD2; V gene: TRBV18; CDR3 DNA: TGTGCCAGCTCACCCCCCCCGGTAGCGGGAGGAGTTATGCAGTACTTC; CDR3 protein: CASSPPPVAGGVMQYF